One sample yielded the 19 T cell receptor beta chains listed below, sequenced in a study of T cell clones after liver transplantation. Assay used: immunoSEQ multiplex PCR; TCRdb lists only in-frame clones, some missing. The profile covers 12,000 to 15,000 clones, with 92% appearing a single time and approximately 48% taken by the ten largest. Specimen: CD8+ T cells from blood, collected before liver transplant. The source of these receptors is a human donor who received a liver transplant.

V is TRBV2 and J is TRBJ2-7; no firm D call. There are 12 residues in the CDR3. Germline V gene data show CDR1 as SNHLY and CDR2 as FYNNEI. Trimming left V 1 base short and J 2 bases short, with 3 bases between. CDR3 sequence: CASSEVTYEQYF. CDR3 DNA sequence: TGTGCCAGCAGTGAAGTCACCTACGAGCAGTACTTC.

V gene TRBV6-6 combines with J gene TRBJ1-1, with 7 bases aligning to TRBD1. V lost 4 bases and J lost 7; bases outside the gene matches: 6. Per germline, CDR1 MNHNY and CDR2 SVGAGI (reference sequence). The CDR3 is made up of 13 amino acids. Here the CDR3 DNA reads TGTGCCAGCAGTTTTTCCCGGGACAGTGAAGCTTTCTTT. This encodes CASSFSRDSEAFF.

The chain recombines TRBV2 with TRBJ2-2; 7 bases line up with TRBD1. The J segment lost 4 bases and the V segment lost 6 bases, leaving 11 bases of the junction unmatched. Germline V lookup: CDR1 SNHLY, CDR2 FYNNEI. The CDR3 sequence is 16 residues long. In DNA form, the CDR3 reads TGTGCCAGCAGCGGAGACAGGGAAAGGGGCACCGGGGAGCTGTTTTTT. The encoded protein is CASSGDRERGTGELFF.

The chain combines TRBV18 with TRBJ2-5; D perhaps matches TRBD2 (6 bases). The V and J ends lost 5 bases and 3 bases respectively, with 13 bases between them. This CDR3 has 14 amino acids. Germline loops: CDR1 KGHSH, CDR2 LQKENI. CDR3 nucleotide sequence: TGTGCCAGCTCAAGGTCTAGCGTCGAAGAGACCCAGTACTTC. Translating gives CASSRSSVEETQYF.

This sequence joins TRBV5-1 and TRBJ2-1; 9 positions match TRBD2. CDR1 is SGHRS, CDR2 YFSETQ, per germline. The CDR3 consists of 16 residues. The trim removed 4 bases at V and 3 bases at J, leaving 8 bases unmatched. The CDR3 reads CASSPRSGGYYNEQFF. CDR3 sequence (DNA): TGCGCCAGCAGCCCTCGTAGCGGGGGTTACTACAATGAGCAGTTCTTC.

The CDR3 loop is CSVVYRGYEQYF. The CDR3 DNA reads TGCAGCGTTGTTTACAGGGGCTACGAGCAGTACTTC. The J gene is TRBJ2-7, the V gene TRBV29-1, with 7 nucleotides matching TRBD1. The V gene end was trimmed by 4 bases and the J gene end by 3 bases; junction bases not matched to a gene: 3. Germline loops: CDR1 SQVTM, CDR2 ANQGSEA. CDR3 length: 12 residues.

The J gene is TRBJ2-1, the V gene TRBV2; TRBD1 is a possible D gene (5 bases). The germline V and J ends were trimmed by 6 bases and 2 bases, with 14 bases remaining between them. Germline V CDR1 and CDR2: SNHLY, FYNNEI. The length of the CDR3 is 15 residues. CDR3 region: CASSAGHSPYNEQFF. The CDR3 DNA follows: TGTGCCAGCAGCGCAGGACACTCTCCCTACAATGAGCAGTTCTTC.

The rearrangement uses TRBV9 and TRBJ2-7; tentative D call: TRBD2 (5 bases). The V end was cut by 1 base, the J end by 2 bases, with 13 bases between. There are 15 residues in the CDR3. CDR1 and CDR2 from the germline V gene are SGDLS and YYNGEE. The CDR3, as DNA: TGTGCCAGCAGCGTAAGTGGGAGTATCCCCTACGAGCAGTACTTC. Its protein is CASSVSGSIPYEQYF.

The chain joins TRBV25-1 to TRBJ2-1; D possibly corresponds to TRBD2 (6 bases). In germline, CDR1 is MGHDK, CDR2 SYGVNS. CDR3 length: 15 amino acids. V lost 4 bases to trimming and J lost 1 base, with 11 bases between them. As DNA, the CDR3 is TGTGCCAGCAGTGCCCCGGGACTTTCCTACAATGAGCAGTTCTTC. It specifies CASSAPGLSYNEQFF.

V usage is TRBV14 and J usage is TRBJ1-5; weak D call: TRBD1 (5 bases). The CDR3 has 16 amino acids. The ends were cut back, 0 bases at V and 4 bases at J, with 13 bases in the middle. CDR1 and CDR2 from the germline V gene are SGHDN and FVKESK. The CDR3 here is CASSQDQDRSNQPQHF. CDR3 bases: TGTGCCAGCAGCCAAGATCAAGACAGATCTAATCAGCCCCAGCATTTT.

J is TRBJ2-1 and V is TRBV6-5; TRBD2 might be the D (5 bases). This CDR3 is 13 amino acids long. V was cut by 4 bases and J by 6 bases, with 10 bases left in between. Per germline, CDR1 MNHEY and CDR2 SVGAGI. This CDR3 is CASSFGGPNEQFF. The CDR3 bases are TGTGCCAGCAGTTTCGGAGGACCCAATGAGCAGTTCTTC.

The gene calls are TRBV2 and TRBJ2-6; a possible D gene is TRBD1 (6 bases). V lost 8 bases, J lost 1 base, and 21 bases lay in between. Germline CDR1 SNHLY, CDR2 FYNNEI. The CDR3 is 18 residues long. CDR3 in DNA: TGTGCCAGCGCGCGGACAGTCGAGGGGGAATCTGGGGCCAACGTCCTGACTTTC. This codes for CASARTVEGESGANVLTF.

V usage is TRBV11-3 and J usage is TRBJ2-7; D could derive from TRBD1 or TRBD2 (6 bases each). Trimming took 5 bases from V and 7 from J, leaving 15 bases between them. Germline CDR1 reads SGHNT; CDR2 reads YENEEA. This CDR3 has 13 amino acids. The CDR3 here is CASSQPGDWEQYF. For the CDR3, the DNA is TGTGCCAGCAGCCAACCAGGGGACTGGGAGCAGTACTTC.

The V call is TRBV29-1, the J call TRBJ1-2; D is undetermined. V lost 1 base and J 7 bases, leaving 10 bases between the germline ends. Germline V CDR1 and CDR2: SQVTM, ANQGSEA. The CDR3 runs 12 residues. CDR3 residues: CSVEASPGGYTF. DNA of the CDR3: TGCAGCGTTGAAGCGTCCCCAGGTGGCTACACCTTC.

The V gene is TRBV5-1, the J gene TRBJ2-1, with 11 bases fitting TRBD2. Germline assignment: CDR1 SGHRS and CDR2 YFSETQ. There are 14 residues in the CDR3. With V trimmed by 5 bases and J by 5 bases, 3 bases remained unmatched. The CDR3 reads CASRTGLADNEQFF. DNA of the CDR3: TGCGCCAGCAGAACGGGACTAGCGGACAATGAGCAGTTCTTC.

CDR3 DNA: TGCGCCAGCAGCCAGGTCGGGGAGGCTAGCGGGGTTTACGAGCAGTACTTC. This encodes CASSQVGEASGVYEQYF. The chain uses TRBV4-3 and TRBJ2-7, with TRBD2 matching 9 bases. Trimming took 3 bases from V and 4 from J; bases not matched to a gene: 13. Germline V gene data show CDR1 as LGHNA and CDR2 as YSLEER. This CDR3 contains 17 residues.

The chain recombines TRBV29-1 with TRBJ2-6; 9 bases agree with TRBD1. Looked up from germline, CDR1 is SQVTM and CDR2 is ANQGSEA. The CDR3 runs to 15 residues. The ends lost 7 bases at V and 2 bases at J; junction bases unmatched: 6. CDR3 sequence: CSAGTGWPGANVLTF. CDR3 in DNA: TGCAGCGCTGGGACAGGGTGGCCTGGGGCCAACGTCCTGACTTTC.

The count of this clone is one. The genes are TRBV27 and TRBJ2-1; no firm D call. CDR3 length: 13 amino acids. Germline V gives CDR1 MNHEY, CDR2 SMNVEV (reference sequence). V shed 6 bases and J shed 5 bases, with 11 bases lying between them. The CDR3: CASSDSWDNEQFF. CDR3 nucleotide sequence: TGTGCCAGCAGCGATAGCTGGGACAATGAGCAGTTCTTC.

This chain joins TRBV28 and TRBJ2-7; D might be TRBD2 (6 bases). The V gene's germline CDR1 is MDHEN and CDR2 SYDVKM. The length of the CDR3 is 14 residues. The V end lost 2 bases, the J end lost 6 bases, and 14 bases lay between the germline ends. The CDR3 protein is CASSLVGLPGEQYF. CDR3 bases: TGTGCCAGCAGTTTAGTGGGACTTCCGGGCGAGCAGTACTTC.